These 14 T cell receptor beta chains originate from one sample sequenced in a study of regulatory T cells in long-lasting Graves disease. The sample's time point: persistent/refractory GD, antithyroid drugs over 5 years with positive TRAb. RNA isolated from PBMCs was used to make the TCR library. Both iRepertoire HTBI primers and Arm-PCR of CDR3 regions were used to build the TCR beta libraries. MiXCR, applied by TCRdb to the multiplex PCR reads, yields one record per CDR3 protein. The table records roughly 450,000 distinct CDR3 sequences, about 20% of them present only once. The specimen comprised peripheral blood mononuclear cells (PBMCs), sampled when the disease was refractory, from a patient treated with antithyroid drugs. The receptors stem from a female donor with Graves disease.

This clonotype was counted at least ten times. The chain couples TRBV12-3 or TRBV12-4 to TRBJ1-4; weak D call: TRBD1 (6 bases). The CDR3 is 15 amino acids. Trimming took off 5 bases at V and 2 bases at J, with 12 bases between the two ends. This chain's CDR3 is CASSPFTGTNEKLFF. CDR3 coding DNA: TGTGCCAGCAGTCCCTTCACAGGGACTAATGAAAAACTGTTTTTT.

In this sample, this clonotype turned up many times. The J gene is TRBJ2-7, the V gene TRBV28; D might be TRBD2 (5 bases). The germline CDR1 and CDR2 sequences are MDHEN and SYDVKM. CDR3 size: 12 residues. V was shortened by 5 bases and J by 5 bases, with 10 bases between the two germline ends. The CDR3 DNA is TGTGCCAGCAGTGAGGGCCCCCACGAGCAGTACTTC. Protein product: CASSEGPHEQYF.

This clonotype has a count of ten or more. This chain uses TRBV12-3 or TRBV12-4 with TRBJ1-1; the D is unclear. V was shortened by 6 bases and J by 4 bases, with 12 bases between the two germline ends. The CDR3 spans 13 residues. CDR3 bases: TGTGCCAGCAGCCCCACCCTTTCCACTGAAGCTTTCTTT. Its translation: CASSPTLSTEAFF.

V usage is TRBV6-9 and J usage is TRBJ2-7; 9 nucleotides align to TRBD1. V shed 3 bases and J 7 bases; nucleotides not matched to a gene: 13. The CDR3 runs 16 residues. The germline CDR1 and CDR2 sequences are MNHGY and SVAAGI. The CDR3 sequence: CASSYHLPGQGGEQYF. For the CDR3, the DNA is TGTGCCAGCAGTTACCATCTCCCGGGACAGGGTGGAGAGCAGTACTTC.

This clonotype has ten or more counts. This chain links TRBV6-1 with TRBJ2-5; the D is unclear. Germline CDR1 is MNHNS and CDR2 is SASEGT. Between the trimmed V and J ends, which lost 7 bases and 2 bases, there was a span of 8 bases. This CDR3 contains 12 residues. The CDR3 protein is CASKTQQETQYF. CDR3 nucleotides: TGTGCCAGCAAGACCCAGCAAGAGACCCAGTACTTC.

This clonotype was seen at least ten times. The chain uses TRBV2 and TRBJ1-1, with TRBD1 matching 7 bases. The junction had 6 bases not matched to a gene; V was cut back by 4 bases and J by 10 bases. Germline V gene sequence: CDR1 SNHLY, CDR2 FYNNEI. The CDR3 spans 12 residues. This CDR3 reads CASSAQGITAFF. Written as DNA, the CDR3 is TGTGCCAGCAGTGCACAGGGGATAACAGCTTTCTTT.

This clonotype was recorded a few times. This rearrangement joins TRBV12-5 to TRBJ2-3; D is unclear. There are 12 residues in the CDR3. Germline V gene data show CDR1 as LGHNT and CDR2 as FRNRAP. V was shortened by 6 bases and J by 3 bases, with 7 bases between the two germline ends. CDR3 in DNA: TGTGCTAGTGGCACCCAGACAGATACGCAGTATTTT. This codes for CASGTQTDTQYF.

The chain links TRBV5-1 to TRBJ1-1; 8 bases fit TRBD1. V lost 0 bases to trimming and J lost 0 bases; unmatched junction nucleotides: 7. Germline V gene sequence: CDR1 SGHRS, CDR2 YFSETQ. The CDR3 contains 17 residues. The CDR3 here is CASSLEAGGWVNTEAFF. The CDR3 nucleotides read TGCGCCAGCAGCTTGGAGGCAGGGGGCTGGGTGAACACTGAAGCTTTCTTT.

This clonotype has at least ten counts. V usage is TRBV7-2 and J usage is TRBJ1-2, with 7 bases that match TRBD1. V was pared by 3 bases and J by 8 bases, with 6 bases of the junction left unmatched. The germline gives CDR1 SGHTA, CDR2 FQGNSA. The CDR3 is made up of 13 amino acids. In nucleotides, the CDR3 is TGTGCCAGCAGCTTTACAGGGGAGTGGGGCTACACCTTC. Translating it yields CASSFTGEWGYTF.

This clonotype was observed a handful of times. The V call is TRBV28, the J call TRBJ1-3; D not certain. Germline-derived CDR1 and CDR2 are MDHEN and SYDVKM. CDR3 size: 16 residues. V was pared by 3 bases and J by 4 bases, with 16 bases between. In DNA, the CDR3 is TGTGCCAGCAGTTTTGCAGTTGGGTCGTACGGAAACACCATATATTTT. Protein: CASSFAVGSYGNTIYF.

V and J are TRBV7-2 and TRBJ1-5, with TRBD1 matching 7 bases. Looked up from germline, CDR1 is SGHTA and CDR2 is FQGNSA. With V trimmed by 2 bases and J by 6 bases, 7 bases remained unmatched. The CDR3 is made up of 15 amino acids. CDR3 in amino acids: CASSLRQGGSQPQHF. In nucleotides, the CDR3 is TGTGCCAGCAGCTTACGACAGGGAGGTAGTCAGCCCCAGCATTTT.

Comment on this clonotype: A much more abundant neighbour one base away suggests this may be a read error. The rearrangement uses TRBV2 and TRBJ2-7; TRBD2 might be the D (7 bases). The CDR3 extends over 14 amino acids. In germline, CDR1 is SNHLY, CDR2 FYNNEI. CDR3 protein: CASRGTGGSYGQYF. CDR3 DNA sequence: TGTGCCAGCAGGGGGACGGGGGGCTCCTACGGGCAGTACTTC.

This clonotype was seen repeatedly, ten times or more. The V and J genes are TRBV28 and TRBJ1-2, with TRBD1 matching over 10 bases. The CDR3 has 15 residues. J was trimmed by 4 bases and V by 6 bases; bases with no gene match: 8. Germline V CDR1 and CDR2: MDHEN, SYDVKM. In nucleotides, the CDR3 is TGTGCCAGCAGCGTAGACAGGGGGCTTAGCTATGGCTACACCTTC. As protein: CASSVDRGLSYGYTF.

This clonotype was observed at least ten times. This chain connects TRBV12-3 or TRBV12-4 to TRBJ2-5; the match to TRBD2 covers 9 bases. The CDR3 spans 15 residues. J lost 5 bases, V lost 5 bases, and 9 bases had no gene match. CDR3 amino acids: CASSPRIAGDETQYF. The CDR3, as DNA: TGTGCCAGCAGTCCACGTATAGCGGGGGACGAGACCCAGTACTTC.